Following are 24 T cell receptor beta chains from one sample sequenced in a study of Graves' ophthalmopathy and Graves' hyperthyroidism. Beta-chain TCR CDR3 regions were amplified from RNA transcripts. The first-round RT-PCR employed HTBI primers together with the Qiagen OneStep RT-PCR kit. A multiplex PCR was then performed as the second round. TCRdb processed the multiplex PCR reads anew with MiXCR; each CDR3 protein has one entry. The table has 400,000 to 500,000 distinct CDR3 sequences, more than 20% seen once. The sample consisted of peripheral blood. The receptors originated from a woman aged 18-35 years with stable Graves' hyperthyroidism.

This clonotype was counted ten times or more. The chain uses TRBV10-1 and TRBJ2-5; 7 bases agree with TRBD1. Germline V gene data show CDR1 as WNHNN and CDR2 as SYGVQD (reference sequence). This CDR3 is built from 15 residues. Trimming cost V 3 bases and J 1 base; bases outside gene matches: 5. CDR3 protein: CASSEYRGAQETQYF. For the CDR3, the DNA is TGCGCCAGCAGTGAATACAGGGGAGCCCAAGAGACCCAGTACTTC.

Ten or more counts support this clonotype. This chain connects TRBV20-1 to TRBJ1-1, with 7 nucleotides matching TRBD1. V lost 0 bases to trimming and J lost 5 bases; unmatched junction nucleotides: 9. CDR1 DFQATT and CDR2 SNEGSKA come from the germline V gene (reference sequence). This CDR3 has 15 residues. In DNA, the CDR3 is TGCAGTGCTAGAGATCAGAACAGGGGAGGAACTGAAGCTTTCTTT. It is translated as CSARDQNRGGTEAFF.

There are many counts of this clonotype. This sequence joins TRBV28 and TRBJ2-7; D is uncertain. Trimming left V 5 bases short and J 5 bases short, with 13 bases between. CDR1 and CDR2 from the germline V gene are MDHEN and SYDVKM. The CDR3 runs to 13 residues. The CDR3 here is CASSPALLNEQYF. In nucleotides, the CDR3 is TGTGCCAGCAGTCCTGCCCTCTTAAACGAGCAGTACTTC.

In this sample, this clonotype turned up many times. The CDR3 nucleotides are TGTGCCAGCAGCTGGGGGGATCTTAGGGAGACCCAGTACTTC. Translating it yields CASSWGDLRETQYF. The rearrangement joins TRBV7-2 to TRBJ2-5; possibly TRBD2 for D (6 bases). CDR1 is SGHTA and CDR2 is FQGNSA in the germline V gene. The CDR3 consists of 14 residues. V gave up 4 bases and J gave up 5 bases, with 14 bases separating them.

The sample holds many counts of this clonotype. This chain uses TRBV10-3 with TRBJ1-1, with 7 positions matching TRBD1. Trimming took 4 bases from V and 4 from J; bases not matched to a gene: 9. The CDR3 totals 15 residues. In germline, CDR1 is ENHRY, CDR2 SYGVKD. The CDR3 spells CAISAEQGIVTEAFF. The DNA for the CDR3 is TGTGCCATCAGTGCGGAACAGGGGATAGTCACTGAAGCTTTCTTT.

This clonotype was recorded many times. The chain couples TRBV6-2 or TRBV6-3 to TRBJ2-5; 10 bases are a match to TRBD1. The CDR3 length is 16 residues. Germline V gene sequence: CDR1 MNHEY, CDR2 SVGEGT. Trimming removed 2 bases from V and 3 bases from J; junction bases left unmatched: 6. The CDR3 region is CASSYARQGAKETQYF. The CDR3 DNA is TGTGCCAGCAGTTACGCCAGACAGGGGGCGAAAGAGACCCAGTACTTC.

The chain has TRBV6-1 and TRBJ1-1; tentative D call: TRBD1 (6 bases). CDR1 is MNHNS and CDR2 is SASEGT in the germline V gene. This CDR3 comprises 12 residues. CDR3 coding DNA: TGTGTTTGTACCAGGGGTATCTCTGAAGCTTTCTTT. It codes for CVCTRGISEAFF.

This clonotype was counted at least ten times. V is TRBV6-1 and J is TRBJ2-4; D is possibly TRBD1 or TRBD2 (6 bases each). Trimming left V 7 bases short and J 4 bases short, with 20 bases between. The CDR3 is 16 residues long. Germline V gives CDR1 MNHNS, CDR2 SASEGT. CDR3 protein: CASTRGAAKLKNIQYF. CDR3 nucleotide sequence: TGTGCCAGCACAAGGGGGGCGGCTAAGCTAAAAAACATTCAGTACTTC.

This clonotype was seen ten or more times. The CDR3, as DNA: TGTGCCAGCAGCTTGACTAGACAAGAGACCCAGTACTTC. Residues: CASSLTRQETQYF. The rearrangement joins TRBV7-3 to TRBJ2-5, with a tentative D call TRBD2 (6 bases). The CDR3 has 13 residues. V was clipped by 3 bases and J by 2 bases, with 7 bases between them. CDR1 and CDR2 from the germline V gene are SGHTA and FQGTGA. Based on the CDR3 plus reference TRBV7-3 and TRBJ2-5, the full variable domain is GAGVSQTPSNKVTEKGKYVELRCDPISGHTALYWYRQSLGQGPEFLIYFQGTGAADDSGLPNDRFFAVRPEGSVSTLKIQRTERGDSAVYLCASSLTRQETQYFGPGTRLLVL.

At least ten counts were recorded for this clonotype. The chain has TRBV7-8 and TRBJ1-6; unclear D gene. The V end was cut by 4 bases, the J end by 1 base, with 14 bases between. The germline gives CDR1 SGHVS, CDR2 FQNEAQ. This CDR3 contains 17 residues. In DNA, the CDR3 is TGTGCCAGCAGCTCAGACGCCAGGAGGTCCTATAATTCACCCCTCCACTTT. It encodes CASSSDARRSYNSPLHF.

This clonotype was counted many times. This chain joins TRBV6-5 and TRBJ1-1, with D perhaps matching TRBD1 (6 bases). Trimming removed 2 bases from V and 4 bases from J, with 8 bases in between. CDR1 and CDR2 (germline): MNHEY, SVGAGI. The CDR3 runs to 13 residues. The DNA for the CDR3 is TGTGCCAGCAGTTACCCCAGGGGCACTGAAGCTTTCTTT. Translating gives CASSYPRGTEAFF.

This clonotype appeared many times. The V gene is TRBV12-5, the J gene TRBJ2-5; 11 nucleotides agree with TRBD2. V lost 1 base and J lost 3; bases outside the gene matches: 4. The CDR3 has 16 residues. Germline assignment: CDR1 LGHNT and CDR2 FRNRAP. The CDR3 nucleotides read TGTGCTAGTGGTTTGGACGGACTAGCGGGTGAAGAGACCCAGTACTTC. As protein: CASGLDGLAGEETQYF.

Many counts were recorded for this clonotype. The junction shows a germline mismatch at one end, possibly a read error. This chain links TRBV10-2 with TRBJ1-5; 9 bases agree with TRBD1. Germline V CDR1 and CDR2: WSHSY, SAAADI. This CDR3 contains 13 residues. The DNA of the CDR3 is TGCGCCAGCAGTGAGTCGCCGGGACAGGGTCGCGTTTGG. It is translated as CASSESPGQGRVW.

This chain connects TRBV20-1 to TRBJ1-1; 7 bases are a match to TRBD1. The CDR3 loop spans 17 amino acids. CDR1 is DFQATT and CDR2 is SNEGSKA in the germline V gene (reference sequence). The ends lost 5 bases at V and 6 bases at J; junction bases unmatched: 21. The CDR3 spells CSARRLTQGVGVSEAFF. CDR3 nucleotide sequence: TGCAGTGCTCGGCGACTTACGCAGGGGGTTGGGGTTTCTGAAGCTTTCTTT.

The sample holds many counts of this clonotype. The chain uses TRBV12-5 and TRBJ2-5; tentatively, D is TRBD2 (5 bases). Per the germline V gene, CDR1 is LGHNT and CDR2 is FRNRAP. V lost 2 bases and J 9 bases, leaving 13 bases between the germline ends. The CDR3 runs 13 residues. CDR3 sequence reads: CASGLSPRGAQYF. Written as DNA, the CDR3 is TGTGCTAGTGGTTTGAGCCCCCGGGGAGCCCAGTACTTC.

In this sample, this clonotype turned up many times. V is TRBV5-1 and J is TRBJ1-1, with TRBD1 matching 11 bases. The length of the CDR3 is 13 residues. Germline CDR1 SGHRS, CDR2 YFSETQ. The V segment lost 4 bases and the J segment 10 bases; nucleotides outside the gene matches: 6. CDR3 protein: CASSLGQGDRAFF. CDR3 nucleotide sequence: TGCGCCAGCAGCCTGGGACAGGGGGATCGAGCTTTCTTT. The full variable domain, with the rest looked up from reference TRBV5-1 and TRBJ1-1, is KAGVTQTPRYLIKTRGQQVTLSCSPISGHRSVSWYQQTPGQGLQFLFEYFSETQRNKGNFPGRFSGRQFSNSRSEMNVSTLELGDSALYLCASSLGQGDRAFFGQGTRLTVV.

At least ten counts were recorded for this clonotype. The chain combines TRBV19 with TRBJ1-2; weak D call: TRBD1 (6 bases). The length of the CDR3 is 16 residues. The germline V gene has CDR1 LNHDA and CDR2 SQIVND (reference sequence). V gave up 4 bases and J gave up 4 bases, with 19 bases separating them. The CDR3 loop is CASSTPGRGGIYGYTF. CDR3 sequence (DNA): TGTGCCAGTAGTACCCCAGGGCGAGGGGGTATCTATGGCTACACCTTC. Drawing the rest from reference TRBV19 and TRBJ1-2, the complete variable domain is DGGITQSPKYLFRKEGQNVTLSCEQNLNHDAMYWYRQDPGQGLRLIYYSQIVNDFQKGDIAEGYSVSREKKESFPLTVTSAQKNPTAFYLCASSTPGRGGIYGYTFGSGTRLTVV.

With regard to this clonotype: A read error is possible here, since a much larger clone lies one base away. The chain is built from TRBV15 and TRBJ1-2, with 8 bases lining up with TRBD1. The CDR3 totals 13 residues. Trimming at V came to 2 bases and at J to 4 bases, leaving 0 bases not matched to a gene. Germline V CDR1 and CDR2: LNHNV, YYDKDF (reference sequence). The CDR3 bases are TGTGCCACCAGCAGACAGGGGGCCTATGGCTACACCTTC. Residues: CATSRQGAYGYTF.

In this sample, this clonotype turned up many times. This chain joins TRBV11-2 and TRBJ2-7; 10 bases map to TRBD2. Germline assignment: CDR1 SGHAT and CDR2 FQNNGV. The CDR3 is 17 residues long. V was pared by 7 bases and J by 0 bases, with 12 bases of the junction left unmatched. The CDR3 DNA reads TGTGCCAGCACCAAAACCCCTGGACTAGCGGACTCCTACGAGCAGTACTTC. It is translated as CASTKTPGLADSYEQYF.

Regarding this clonotype: One base away lies a much larger clone, so this may be a sequencing read error. The chain carries TRBV18 and TRBJ1-5; D is unclear. The CDR3 is 13 residues long. Germline CDR1 reads KGHSH; CDR2 reads LQKENI. The CDR3 nucleotides read TGTGGCAGCTCACCGGCGAGCAATCAGCCCCAGCATTTT. Amino acid sequence: CGSSPASNQPQHF.

The chain recombines TRBV5-1 with TRBJ1-2, with a tentative D call TRBD1 (5 bases). The CDR3 totals 14 residues. The germline V and J ends were trimmed by 5 bases and 4 bases, with 15 bases remaining between them. CDR1 is SGHRS and CDR2 is YFSETQ in the germline V gene. DNA of the CDR3: TGCGCCAGCAGACTGGGAGGGGCTGGCTATGGCTACACCTTC. The encoded protein is CASRLGGAGYGYTF.

V usage is TRBV20-1 and J usage is TRBJ1-1; 7 bases map to TRBD1. Germline V gene sequence: CDR1 DFQATT, CDR2 SNEGSKA (reference sequence). The junction had 16 bases not matched to a gene; V was cut back by 0 bases and J by 6 bases. The CDR3 is 17 residues long. CDR3 sequence (DNA): TGCAGTGCTAGAGATCCCCTACAGGGGACGGGCTTGGCTGAAGCTTTCTTT. This sequence encodes CSARDPLQGTGLAEAFF.

This clonotype was detected many times. V and J are TRBV20-1 and TRBJ1-3; the match to TRBD1 covers 9 bases. Germline CDR1 DFQATT, CDR2 SNEGSKA (reference sequence). There are 17 residues in the CDR3. The trim removed 2 bases at V and 0 bases at J, leaving 8 bases unmatched. This chain's CDR3 is CSARQQGAVLSGNTIYF. CDR3 sequence (DNA): TGCAGTGCTAGACAACAGGGGGCTGTTCTCTCTGGAAACACCATATATTTT.

This clonotype was counted a single time. The J gene is TRBJ1-2, the V gene TRBV12-3 or TRBV12-4; D perhaps matches TRBD1 (6 bases). Trimming cost V 6 bases and J 1 base, with 15 bases left between them. The CDR3 has 15 amino acids. Here the CDR3 reads CASSPTRTVNYGYTF. CDR3 nucleotides: TGTGCCAGCAGCCCTACCCGGACAGTTAACTATGGCTACACCTTC.